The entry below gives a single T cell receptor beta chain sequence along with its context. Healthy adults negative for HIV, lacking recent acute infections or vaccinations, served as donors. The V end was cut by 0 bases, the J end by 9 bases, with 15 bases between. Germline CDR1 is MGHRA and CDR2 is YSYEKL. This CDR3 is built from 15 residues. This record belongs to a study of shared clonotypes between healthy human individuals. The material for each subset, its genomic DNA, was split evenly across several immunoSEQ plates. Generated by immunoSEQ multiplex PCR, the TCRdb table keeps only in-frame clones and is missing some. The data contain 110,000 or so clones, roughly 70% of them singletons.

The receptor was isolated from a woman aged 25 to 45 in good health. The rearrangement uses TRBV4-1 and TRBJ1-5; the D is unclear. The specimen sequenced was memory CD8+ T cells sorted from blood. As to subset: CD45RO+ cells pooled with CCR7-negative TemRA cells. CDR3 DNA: TGCGCCAGCAGCCAAGATCACACGGGAGGGTGGCCCCAGCATTTT. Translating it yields CASSQDHTGGWPQHF.